The next 32 T cell receptor beta chains were all read from a single sample in a study of T cells after yellow fever vaccination. TCRdb reprocessed the 5' RACE reads with MiXCR, giving one entry per CDR3 protein. The profile shows just under 85,000 distinct CDR3 sequences, about an eighth of them singletons. The sample in question was CD8+ T cells not binding an NS4B(214-222) dextramer, sorted from PBMCs, obtained approximately 20 days after the first yellow fever vaccination. All receptors derive from a man between 18 and 35 years old who received the YFV17D yellow fever vaccine.

V gene TRBV27 combines with J gene TRBJ1-4, with D possibly TRBD1 on 5 matching bases. From germline, CDR1 is MNHEY and CDR2 SMNVEV (reference sequence). Deletions cut 6 bases from V and 7 bases from J, with 15 bases between. This CDR3 region has 14 residues. CDR3 region: CASRVGSGPEKLFF. CDR3 in DNA: TGTGCCAGCAGAGTGGGATCGGGGCCTGAAAAACTGTTTTTT.

The chain couples TRBV7-9 to TRBJ2-3, with TRBD2 matching 7 bases. CDR3 length: 15 amino acids. V shed 4 bases, J shed 0 bases, and the junction held 4 bases outside the gene matches. From germline, CDR1 is SEHNR and CDR2 FQNEAQ (reference sequence). CDR3 sequence reads: CASSSTSESTDTQYF. The CDR3 coding sequence is TGTGCCAGCAGCTCTACTAGCGAGAGCACAGATACGCAGTATTTT.

This clonotype has just a few counts. The chain recombines TRBV7-3 with TRBJ2-3; 9 bases are a match to TRBD1. The CDR3 sequence is 15 residues long. Losses at the gene ends were 5 bases for V and 2 bases for J; bases not matched to a gene: 5. Per the germline V gene, CDR1 is SGHTA and CDR2 is FQGTGA. This CDR3 is CASSVGQGNTDTQYF. The CDR3 nucleotides read TGTGCCAGCAGCGTAGGACAGGGGAACACAGATACGCAGTATTTT.

In its sample, this clonotype was seen a few times. The rearrangement uses TRBV12-3 or TRBV12-4 and TRBJ1-5; no clear D. V was clipped by 4 bases and J by 6 bases, with 7 bases between them. CDR3 size: 12 residues. CDR3 amino acids: CASSSSGQPQHF. The CDR3 coding sequence is TGTGCCAGCAGTTCATCGGGTCAGCCCCAGCATTTT.

This chain joins TRBV7-6 and TRBJ2-5; TRBD2 agrees at 13 bases. J lost 5 bases, V lost 4 bases, and 4 bases had no gene match. CDR3 size: 15 residues. CDR1 is SGHVS, CDR2 FNYEAQ, per germline. The CDR3 loop is CASSSRTSGGETQYF. In DNA, the CDR3 is TGTGCCAGCAGCTCCCGGACTAGCGGGGGTGAGACCCAGTACTTC.

This clonotype was detected a few times. The chain joins TRBV6-1 to TRBJ1-4, with D perhaps matching TRBD1 (5 bases). The CDR3 consists of 13 residues. Per the germline V gene, CDR1 is MNHNS and CDR2 is SASEGT. V lost 7 bases and J 5 bases, leaving 11 bases between the germline ends. The CDR3 coding sequence is TGTGCCAGCACAGGGATCAGAAATGAAAAACTGTTTTTT. Encoded protein: CASTGIRNEKLFF.

V usage is TRBV7-9 and J usage is TRBJ1-5; a weak D match, TRBD1 (5 bases). The germline CDR1 and CDR2 sequences are SEHNR and FQNEAQ (reference sequence). The V end was cut by 5 bases, the J end by 1 base, with 12 bases between. The CDR3 is made up of 15 amino acids. CDR3 loop: CASSPRGSSNQPQHF. CDR3 DNA: TGTGCCAGCAGCCCAAGGGGTTCGAGCAATCAGCCCCAGCATTTT.

V and J are TRBV27 and TRBJ1-2; D is ambiguous. Germline lookup yields CDR1 MNHEY and CDR2 SMNVEV (reference sequence). The V and J ends lost 4 bases and 6 bases respectively, with 15 bases between them. The CDR3 has 14 residues. This chain's CDR3 is CASSYGLDHDGYTF. DNA of the CDR3: TGTGCCAGCAGTTACGGTTTGGACCATGATGGCTACACCTTC.

The chain joins TRBV6-2 or TRBV6-3 to TRBJ2-1; D may correspond to TRBD1 or TRBD2 (6 bases each). Germline loops: CDR1 MNHEY, CDR2 SVGEGT. The germline V and J ends were trimmed by 6 bases and 7 bases, with 16 bases remaining between them. This CDR3 is built from 14 residues. The CDR3 reads CASRRGALTNEQFF. The DNA for the CDR3 is TGTGCCAGCAGGAGGGGGGCGTTGACAAATGAGCAGTTCTTC.

In this sample, this clonotype turned up a few times. This rearrangement joins TRBV4-1 to TRBJ2-5; tentatively, D is TRBD1 (6 bases). This CDR3 region has 14 residues. The germline V gene encodes CDR1 MGHRA and CDR2 YSYEKL. V was shortened by 1 base and J by 4 bases, with 10 bases between the two germline ends. The CDR3 loop is CASSQGRGLETQYF. Written as DNA, the CDR3 is TGCGCCAGCAGCCAAGGCAGGGGCCTAGAGACCCAGTACTTC.

This clonotype was observed a few times. The rearrangement joins TRBV10-2 to TRBJ2-1; 16 positions match TRBD2. The CDR3 length is 15 residues. Germline V gives CDR1 WSHSY, CDR2 SAAADI. V was clipped by 4 bases and J by 7 bases; unmatched bases: 1. The CDR3 region has the DNA TGCGCCAGCAGTGTGGGACTAGCGGGGGGGAATGAGCAGTTCTTC. This translates into CASSVGLAGGNEQFF.

The chain employs TRBV19 and TRBJ2-1; TRBD2 matches 11 bases. The germline CDR1 and CDR2 sequences are LNHDA and SQIVND (reference sequence). CDR3 length equals 15 residues. After removal of 7 bases from V and 2 bases from J, the junction contained 4 bases not matched to a gene. CDR3 sequence: CASMASGGPYNEQFF. CDR3 nucleotides: TGTGCCAGTATGGCTAGCGGGGGGCCCTACAATGAGCAGTTCTTC.

V and J are TRBV14 and TRBJ1-1; a weak D match, TRBD1 (5 bases). V was pared by 0 bases and J by 4 bases, with 15 bases between. CDR3 size: 16 residues. Looked up from germline, CDR1 is SGHDN and CDR2 is FVKESK. CDR3 nucleotides: TGTGCCAGCAGCCAAGATCTGGCCTGGGGGAGCACTGAAGCTTTCTTT. Translation: CASSQDLAWGSTEAFF.

Only a few counts were recorded for this clonotype. The J gene is TRBJ2-3, the V gene TRBV28; 11 nucleotides agree with TRBD1. The CDR3 is made up of 15 amino acids. The trim removed 5 bases at V and 4 bases at J, leaving 5 bases unmatched. From germline, CDR1 is MDHEN and CDR2 SYDVKM. CDR3 DNA sequence: TGTGCCAGCAGTCCCGGGACAGGGGGGGCAGATACGCAGTATTTT. It yields the protein CASSPGTGGADTQYF.

This clonotype was found many times. The chain couples TRBV5-1 to TRBJ2-1, with 8 bases matching TRBD1. Germline-derived CDR1 and CDR2 are SGHRS and YFSETQ. V trimming: 4 bases; J trimming: 3 bases; junction bases outside the gene matches: 9. The CDR3 spans 16 residues. CDR3 sequence: CASSLPDRESYNEQFF. DNA for the CDR3: TGCGCCAGCAGCCTCCCGGACAGGGAAAGCTACAATGAGCAGTTCTTC.

This clonotype was counted only a few times. The chain uses TRBV5-6 and TRBJ1-1, with D uncertain. Per germline, CDR1 SGHDT and CDR2 YYEEEE. CDR3 size: 15 residues. The ends were cut back, 0 bases at V and 3 bases at J, with 12 bases in the middle. CDR3 sequence reads: CASSLATAGYTEAFF. The CDR3 nucleotides read TGTGCCAGCAGCTTGGCGACCGCAGGCTACACTGAAGCTTTCTTT.

In this sample, this clonotype turned up a few times. The rearrangement joins TRBV15 to TRBJ1-5; 9 bases fit TRBD1. This CDR3 spans 15 amino acids. Unmatched junction bases numbered 4, after V lost 3 bases and J lost 4 bases. In germline, CDR1 is LNHNV, CDR2 YYDKDF (reference sequence). For the CDR3, the DNA is TGTGCCACCAGCAGGGACAGGGGCCGGAATCAGCCCCAGCATTTT. It translates to CATSRDRGRNQPQHF.

The J gene is TRBJ1-1, the V gene TRBV27; D possibly corresponds to TRBD1 (5 bases). Germline CDR1 MNHEY, CDR2 SMNVEV (reference sequence). The CDR3 is 14 residues long. V shed 2 bases and J shed 4 bases, with 11 bases lying between them. CDR3 in DNA: TGTGCCAGCAGTTTACTAGGGAGGGGCACTGAAGCTTTCTTT. Its translation is CASSLLGRGTEAFF.

The chain combines TRBV12-3 or TRBV12-4 with TRBJ1-1; D not certain. Trimming cost V 2 bases and J 11 bases, with 9 bases left between them. The CDR3 totals 11 residues. The CDR3 here is CASSLTARAFF. The DNA for the CDR3 is TGTGCCAGCAGTTTAACCGCGAGGGCTTTCTTT.

In its sample, this clonotype was seen many times. The chain couples TRBV7-9 to TRBJ2-2, with D uncertain. V lost 11 bases, J lost 3 bases, and 7 bases lay in between. The germline V gene has CDR1 SEHNR and CDR2 FQNEAQ (reference sequence). The length of the CDR3 is 11 residues. The CDR3 protein is CALRDTGELFF. CDR3 DNA sequence: TGTGCCCTTCGGGACACCGGGGAGCTGTTTTTT. Drawing the rest from reference TRBV7-9 and TRBJ2-2, the complete variable domain is DTGVSQNPRHKITKRGQNVTFRCDPISEHNRLYWYRQTLGQGPEFLTYFQNEAQLEKSRLLSDRFSAERPKGSFSTLEIQRTEQGDSAMYLCALRDTGELFFGEGSRLTVL.

V gene TRBV7-2 combines with J gene TRBJ2-7; the D is unclear. This CDR3 has 14 residues. V was shortened by 3 bases and J by 0 bases, with 9 bases between the two germline ends. Germline V gene sequence: CDR1 SGHTA, CDR2 FQGNSA. The CDR3 loop reads CASSLSRSSYEQYV. DNA for the CDR3: TGTGCCAGCAGCTTGAGTCGGAGCTCCTACGAGCAGTACGTC.

The sample holds many counts of this clonotype. The gene calls are TRBV9 and TRBJ2-1; TRBD1 agrees at 9 bases. The CDR3 runs 15 residues. V shed 3 bases and J 2 bases; nucleotides not matched to a gene: 3. CDR1 and CDR2 (germline): SGDLS, YYNGEE. CDR3 DNA sequence: TGTGCCAGCAGCGCAACAGGGGGCCCCTACAATGAGCAGTTCTTC. This codes for CASSATGGPYNEQFF.

This clonotype has more than one count but fewer than ten. The rearrangement links TRBV4-1 to TRBJ2-1; TRBD2 is a possible D gene (5 bases). The CDR3 runs to 16 residues. Germline-derived CDR1 and CDR2 are MGHRA and YSYEKL. Trimming stripped 0 bases from V and 5 bases from J, with 14 bases between. In nucleotides, the CDR3 is TGCGCCAGCAGCCAAGATAAGGGCTGGAGGAACAATGAGCAGTTCTTC. This gives the protein CASSQDKGWRNNEQFF.

The chain employs TRBV12-3 or TRBV12-4 and TRBJ2-1; 9 nucleotides line up with TRBD1. The CDR3 sequence is 13 residues long. Trimming at V came to 4 bases and at J to 6 bases, leaving 1 base not matched to a gene. CDR3 DNA sequence: TGTGCCAGCAGTTGGGACAGGGTCAATGAGCAGTTCTTC. Amino acid sequence: CASSWDRVNEQFF.

This clonotype has at least ten counts. The genes are TRBV6-1 and TRBJ2-3; TRBD1 matches 9 bases. The ends lost 6 bases at V and 4 bases at J; junction bases unmatched: 8. The germline gives CDR1 MNHNS, CDR2 SASEGT. This CDR3 is built from 15 residues. The DNA of the CDR3 is TGTGCCAGCAGCACAGGGGGCCCGACCCCAGATACGCAGTATTTT. The encoded protein is CASSTGGPTPDTQYF.

V and J are TRBV9 and TRBJ2-1; 9 bases fit TRBD1. The CDR3 has 15 amino acids. The ends lost 0 bases at V and 9 bases at J; junction bases unmatched: 7. Germline-derived CDR1 and CDR2 are SGDLS and YYNGEE. This CDR3 is CASSVEPDRGSEQFF. The CDR3 bases are TGTGCCAGCAGCGTAGAGCCAGACAGGGGGAGTGAGCAGTTCTTC. Variable domain in full (rest from reference TRBV9 and TRBJ2-1): DSGVTQTPKHLITATGQRVTLRCSPRSGDLSVYWYQQSLDQGLQFLIQYYNGEERAKGNILERFSAQQFPDLHSELNLSSLELGDSALYFCASSVEPDRGSEQFFGPGTRLTVL.

The chain links TRBV28 to TRBJ2-1; 7 positions agree with TRBD2. Germline CDR1 and CDR2: MDHEN and SYDVKM. J gave up 3 bases and V 6 bases, and 8 bases lay outside the gene matches. The CDR3 runs 15 residues. CDR3 in DNA: TGTGCCAGCAGCCTTTGGGGGGAGGGCTACAATGAGCAGTTCTTC. This encodes CASSLWGEGYNEQFF.

The sample holds a few counts of this clonotype. This chain uses TRBV4-1 with TRBJ2-7, with D possibly matching TRBD2 (6 bases). V shed 0 bases and J shed 7 bases, with 13 bases lying between them. The germline V gene has CDR1 MGHRA and CDR2 YSYEKL. The length of the CDR3 is 14 residues. CDR3 amino acids: CASSQDSGTWEQYF. CDR3 sequence (DNA): TGCGCCAGCAGCCAAGATAGCGGAACATGGGAGCAGTACTTC.

J is TRBJ2-5 and V is TRBV4-1; TRBD2 matches 13 bases. CDR1 is MGHRA, CDR2 YSYEKL, per germline. The junction had 4 bases not matched to a gene; V was cut back by 4 bases and J by 2 bases. The CDR3 spans 16 residues. CDR3 loop: CASSLQLAGGQETQYF. The CDR3, as DNA: TGCGCCAGCAGCCTTCAACTAGCGGGGGGGCAAGAGACCCAGTACTTC.

This sequence joins TRBV5-6 and TRBJ1-2; D is undetermined. V dropped 0 bases and J dropped 4 bases, with 4 bases sitting between them. The CDR3 contains 12 residues. Germline lookup yields CDR1 SGHDT and CDR2 YYEEEE. DNA for the CDR3: TGTGCCAGCAGCTTGGACCCCTATGGCTACACCTTC. Translation: CASSLDPYGYTF.

This clonotype was seen more than once but under ten times. V usage is TRBV6-2 or TRBV6-3 and J usage is TRBJ2-1; 8 nucleotides align to TRBD1. In germline, CDR1 is MNHEY, CDR2 SVGEGT. This CDR3 is 15 amino acids long. V was clipped by 2 bases and J by 4 bases; unmatched bases: 4. This CDR3 is CASSYQRTGYNEQFF. The DNA for the CDR3 is TGTGCCAGCAGTTACCAGCGGACAGGGTACAATGAGCAGTTCTTC.

This clonotype was observed a handful of times. This chain connects TRBV30 to TRBJ2-5; perhaps TRBD1 as D (5 bases). The CDR3 totals 15 residues. V was shortened by 0 bases and J by 1 base, with 12 bases between the two germline ends. Germline loops: CDR1 GTSNPN, CDR2 SVGIG (reference sequence). CDR3 amino acids: CAWSVPRQTQETQYF. Here the CDR3 DNA reads TGTGCCTGGAGTGTACCGCGACAGACCCAAGAGACCCAGTACTTC.